The 20 T cell receptor beta chains given below trace back to one sample, sequenced in a study of beta chain features in type 1 diabetes. Isolated RNA was reverse transcribed in full, so expressed TCRB transcripts were sequenced. TCRdb's copy holds only in-frame clones and misses some; the assay was immunoSEQ multiplex PCR. Of about 360,000 clones listed, 10% to 15% are singletons. The sample comprised naive CD4+ T cells from blood. These receptors all stem from a man aged 18 to 30 in good health.

The rearrangement uses TRBV7-6 and TRBJ1-5; TRBD1 might be the D (5 bases). Germline V gene lookup returns CDR1 SGHVS and CDR2 FNYEAQ. V was pared by 1 base and J by 4 bases, with 14 bases between. CDR3 length equals 16 residues. DNA of the CDR3: TGTGCCAGCAGCTTAGAGAAGGGGATCCGAAATCAGCCCCAGCATTTT. It codes for CASSLEKGIRNQPQHF.

This clone has a handful of counts. The chain combines TRBV19 with TRBJ1-2; D is ambiguous. Trimming pared 3 bases from V and 0 bases from J, leaving 8 bases between. Germline loops: CDR1 LNHDA, CDR2 SQIVND (reference sequence). This CDR3 comprises 14 residues. CDR3 sequence: CASSIRQANYGYTF. The CDR3 region has the DNA TGTGCCAGTAGTATCCGTCAGGCTAACTATGGCTACACCTTC.

This clone has only a few counts. V and J are TRBV29-1 and TRBJ1-1; D is unclear. The CDR3 extends over 13 amino acids. Trimming pared 3 bases from V and 0 bases from J, leaving 8 bases between. Germline V lookup: CDR1 SQVTM, CDR2 ANQGSEA. CDR3 DNA sequence: TGCAGCGTTGACCCCCGAGTGAACACTGAAGCTTTCTTT. It yields the protein CSVDPRVNTEAFF.

This clone has only a few counts. The chain links TRBV9 to TRBJ2-3; TRBD2 is a possible D gene (5 bases). The CDR3 totals 16 residues. Trimming took off 2 bases at V and 0 bases at J, with 13 bases between the two ends. Germline CDR1 SGDLS, CDR2 YYNGEE. The CDR3 is CASSVSLAHSTDTQYF. The CDR3 region has the DNA TGTGCCAGCAGCGTGTCCCTAGCACATAGCACAGATACGCAGTATTTT.

This clone was seen more than once but under ten times. The chain couples TRBV7-9 to TRBJ1-6; unclear D gene. Per germline, CDR1 SEHNR and CDR2 FQNEAQ (reference sequence). V lost 3 bases to trimming and J lost 7 bases, with 10 bases between them. The CDR3 extends over 14 amino acids. CDR3 sequence (DNA): TGTGCCAGCAGCTTCGGGGTGGTGAATTCACCCCTCCACTTT. Translating gives CASSFGVVNSPLHF.

A few counts support this clone. The chain has TRBV30 and TRBJ2-5, with 8 positions matching TRBD2. Unmatched junction bases numbered 1, after V lost 3 bases and J lost 1 base. This CDR3 is 13 amino acids long. CDR1 is GTSNPN and CDR2 is SVGIG in the germline V gene (reference sequence). The CDR3 sequence: CAWRGTSQETQYF. In DNA form, the CDR3 reads TGTGCCTGGAGGGGGACTAGCCAAGAGACCCAGTACTTC.

The table lists this clone with a few counts. The chain couples TRBV5-1 to TRBJ2-3, with D maybe TRBD2 (5 bases). The CDR3 length is 16 residues. V dropped 3 bases and J dropped 4 bases, with 18 bases sitting between them. Germline values: CDR1 SGHRS, CDR2 YFSETQ. This CDR3 is CASSYRLVGVSDTQYF. CDR3 in DNA: TGCGCCAGCAGCTATAGACTGGTCGGGGTCTCAGATACGCAGTATTTT.

This clone was counted between two and nine times. J is TRBJ2-2 and V is TRBV10-3; the match to TRBD1 covers 7 bases. This CDR3 is 12 amino acids long. Trimming took 3 bases from V and 13 from J; bases not matched to a gene: 5. Per the germline V gene, CDR1 is ENHRY and CDR2 is SYGVKD. CDR3 loop: CAISEGGAWLFF. The CDR3 DNA reads TGTGCCATCAGTGAAGGGGGCGCATGGCTGTTTTTT.

V and J are TRBV7-8 and TRBJ1-2; D may be TRBD1 (5 bases). The germline gives CDR1 SGHVS, CDR2 FQNEAQ. V gave up 1 base and J gave up 0 bases, with 15 bases separating them. This CDR3 contains 17 residues. CDR3 loop: CASSLVGGGGSNYGYTF. The CDR3 DNA is TGTGCCAGCAGCTTAGTCGGCGGGGGGGGATCTAACTATGGCTACACCTTC. Full variable domain (missing parts from reference TRBV7-8 and TRBJ1-2): GAGVSQSPRYKVAKRGQDVALRCDPISGHVSLFWYQQALGQGPEFLTYFQNEAQLDKSGLPSDRFFAERPEGSVSTLKIQRTQQEDSAVYLCASSLVGGGGSNYGYTFGSGTRLTVV.

This clone was found a few times. The rearrangement uses TRBV29-1 and TRBJ1-1; 7 bases align to TRBD1. Trimming removed 8 bases from V and 0 bases from J; junction bases left unmatched: 6. Germline CDR1 is SQVTM and CDR2 is ANQGSEA. This CDR3 has 13 amino acids. The CDR3 coding sequence is TGCAGCATGAGGGACAGCGTGAACACTGAAGCTTTCTTT. Its protein is CSMRDSVNTEAFF. Full variable domain (missing parts from reference TRBV29-1 and TRBJ1-1): SAVISQKPSRDICQRGTSLTIQCQVDSQVTMMFWYRQQPGQSLTLIATANQGSEATYESGFVIDKFPISRPNLTFSTLTVSNMSPEDSSIYLCSMRDSVNTEAFFGQGTRLTVV.

V and J are TRBV4-3 and TRBJ2-7; 9 nucleotides agree with TRBD2. This CDR3 spans 14 amino acids. Trimming cost V 1 base and J 3 bases; bases outside gene matches: 1. CDR1 is LGHNA and CDR2 is YSLEER in the germline V gene. The CDR3 sequence: CASSQVSGGYEQYF. CDR3 bases: TGCGCCAGCAGCCAAGTTAGCGGGGGCTACGAGCAGTACTTC.

Only a few counts were recorded for this clone. This chain links TRBV29-1 with TRBJ2-7, with TRBD1 identical over 8 bases. Germline lookup yields CDR1 SQVTM and CDR2 ANQGSEA. V lost 5 bases and J lost 7; bases outside the gene matches: 10. This CDR3 contains 13 residues. CDR3 amino acids: CSVSPTGGFEQYF. CDR3 sequence (DNA): TGCAGCGTTAGCCCAACAGGGGGTTTTGAGCAGTACTTC.

This clone was counted a few times. The rearrangement uses TRBV5-1 and TRBJ2-7; 10 bases fit TRBD2. Germline V gives CDR1 SGHRS, CDR2 YFSETQ. With V trimmed by 5 bases and J by 0 bases, 2 bases remained unmatched. This CDR3 comprises 14 residues. CDR3 amino acids: CASSPSGSSYEQYF. In nucleotides, the CDR3 is TGCGCCAGCAGTCCTAGCGGGAGCTCCTACGAGCAGTACTTC. The complete variable domain, with remaining parts taken from reference TRBV5-1 and TRBJ2-7, reads KAGVTQTPRYLIKTRGQQVTLSCSPISGHRSVSWYQQTPGQGLQFLFEYFSETQRNKGNFPGRFSGRQFSNSRSEMNVSTLELGDSALYLCASSPSGSSYEQYFGPGTRLTVT.

This clone was detected a few times. This rearrangement joins TRBV6-6 to TRBJ2-2; D is unresolved. The CDR3 contains 11 residues. Trimming stripped 6 bases from V and 7 bases from J, with 6 bases between. Germline lookup yields CDR1 MNHNY and CDR2 SVGAGI (reference sequence). Here the CDR3 reads CASRSRGELFF. The CDR3 nucleotides are TGTGCCAGCAGGTCTCGCGGGGAGCTGTTTTTT.

This chain links TRBV5-1 with TRBJ2-1; 8 bases map to TRBD2. Per germline, CDR1 SGHRS and CDR2 YFSETQ. The junction had 17 bases not matched to a gene; V was cut back by 9 bases and J by 6 bases. The CDR3 loop spans 16 amino acids. This CDR3 is CATRPRLAPIGNEQFF. The CDR3, as DNA: TGCGCCACCAGACCCCGACTAGCGCCCATAGGCAATGAGCAGTTCTTC.

The rearrangement links TRBV7-3 to TRBJ2-3; no definite D call. CDR1 and CDR2 from the germline V gene are SGHTA and FQGTGA. The V gene lost 4 bases and the J gene lost 9 bases, with 8 bases spanning the gap. This CDR3 contains 11 residues. This CDR3 is CASSSRGTQYF. The CDR3 DNA reads TGTGCCAGCAGCTCGAGAGGCACGCAGTATTTT.

The chain carries TRBV19 and TRBJ2-2; possibly TRBD2 for D (5 bases). V was shortened by 9 bases and J by 0 bases, with 14 bases between the two germline ends. This CDR3 has 15 amino acids. Germline CDR1 reads LNHDA; CDR2 reads SQIVND (reference sequence). CDR3 residues: CARTTGDANTGELFF. DNA of the CDR3: TGTGCCAGAACTACCGGGGATGCGAACACCGGGGAGCTGTTTTTT.

The V gene is TRBV7-9, the J gene TRBJ1-6; tentatively, D is TRBD1 (6 bases). CDR1 is SEHNR and CDR2 is FQNEAQ in the germline V gene (reference sequence). The V and J ends lost 8 bases and 6 bases respectively, with 14 bases between them. This CDR3 has 14 amino acids. The CDR3 sequence is CASAVGQSNSPLHF. In nucleotides, the CDR3 is TGTGCCAGCGCCGTTGGACAGAGTAATTCACCCCTCCACTTT.

As DNA, the CDR3 is TGCGCCAGCAGCCAAGGACAGGTCAGACCCATGAACACTGAAGCTTTCTTT. Protein: CASSQGQVRPMNTEAFF. The chain joins TRBV4-3 to TRBJ1-1; possibly TRBD1 for D (6 bases). V gave up 1 base and J gave up 0 bases, with 15 bases separating them. Germline CDR1 LGHNA, CDR2 YSLEER. The CDR3 consists of 17 residues.

J is TRBJ1-1 and V is TRBV28, with a possible D match to TRBD1 (6 bases). This CDR3 has 13 residues. Germline V gives CDR1 MDHEN, CDR2 SYDVKM. Trimming pared 6 bases from V and 0 bases from J, leaving 8 bases between. The CDR3 region has the DNA TGTGCCAGCAGGAGGGGGTTGAACACTGAAGCTTTCTTT. Translated, it gives CASRRGLNTEAFF.